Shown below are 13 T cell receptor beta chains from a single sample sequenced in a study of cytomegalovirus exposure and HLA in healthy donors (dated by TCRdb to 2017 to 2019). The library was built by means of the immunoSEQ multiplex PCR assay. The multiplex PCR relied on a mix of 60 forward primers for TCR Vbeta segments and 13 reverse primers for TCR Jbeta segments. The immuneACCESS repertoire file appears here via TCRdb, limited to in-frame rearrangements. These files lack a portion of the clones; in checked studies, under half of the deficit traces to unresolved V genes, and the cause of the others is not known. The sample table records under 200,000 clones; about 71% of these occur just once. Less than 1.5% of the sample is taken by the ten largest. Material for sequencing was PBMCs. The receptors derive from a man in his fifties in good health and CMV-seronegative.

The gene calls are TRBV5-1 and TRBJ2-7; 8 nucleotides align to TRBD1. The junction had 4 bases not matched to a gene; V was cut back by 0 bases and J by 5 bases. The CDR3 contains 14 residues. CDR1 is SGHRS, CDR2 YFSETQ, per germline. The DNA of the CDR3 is TGCGCCAGCAGCTTGGCGCAGGGGGCGAACGAGCAGTACTTC. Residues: CASSLAQGANEQYF.

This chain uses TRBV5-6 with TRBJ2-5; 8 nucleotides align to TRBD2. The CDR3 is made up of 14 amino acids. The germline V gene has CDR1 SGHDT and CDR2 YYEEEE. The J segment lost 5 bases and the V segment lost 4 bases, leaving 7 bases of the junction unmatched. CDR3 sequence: CASSPGGGAETQYF. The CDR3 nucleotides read TGTGCCAGCAGCCCGGGAGGGGGGGCCGAGACCCAGTACTTC.

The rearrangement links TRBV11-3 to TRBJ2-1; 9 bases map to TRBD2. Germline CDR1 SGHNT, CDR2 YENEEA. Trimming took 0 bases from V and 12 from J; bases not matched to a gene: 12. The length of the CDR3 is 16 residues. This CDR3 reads CASSLDNGGGAIRQFF. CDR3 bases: TGTGCCAGCAGCTTAGATAATGGCGGGGGGGCCATCCGGCAGTTCTTC.

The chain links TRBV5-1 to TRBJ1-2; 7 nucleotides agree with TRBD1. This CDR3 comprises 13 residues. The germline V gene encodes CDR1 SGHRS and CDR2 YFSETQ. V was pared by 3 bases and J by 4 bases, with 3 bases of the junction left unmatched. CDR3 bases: TGCGCCAGCAGCTCGACAGGGTCCTATGGCTACACCTTC. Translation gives CASSSTGSYGYTF.

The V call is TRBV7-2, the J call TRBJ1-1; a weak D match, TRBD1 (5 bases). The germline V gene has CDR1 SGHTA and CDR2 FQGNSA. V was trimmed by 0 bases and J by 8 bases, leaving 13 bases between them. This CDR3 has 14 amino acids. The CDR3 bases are TGTGCCAGCAGCTTAGCAGGAGGGGCTGCCGAAGCTTTCTTT. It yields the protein CASSLAGGAAEAFF.

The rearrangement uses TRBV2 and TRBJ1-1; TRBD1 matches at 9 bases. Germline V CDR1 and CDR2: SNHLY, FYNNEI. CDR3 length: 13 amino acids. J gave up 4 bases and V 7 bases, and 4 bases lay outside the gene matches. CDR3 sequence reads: CASTQQGATEAFF. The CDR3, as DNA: TGTGCCAGCACACAACAGGGGGCCACTGAAGCTTTCTTT.

The CDR3 sequence is CASSLGGMENYGYTF. As DNA, the CDR3 is TGCGCCAGCAGCTTGGGAGGGATGGAGAACTATGGCTACACCTTC. The V gene is TRBV5-1, the J gene TRBJ1-2; D not certain. The CDR3 runs to 15 residues. Trimming removed 0 bases from V and 2 bases from J, with 11 bases in between. Germline CDR1 reads SGHRS; CDR2 reads YFSETQ.

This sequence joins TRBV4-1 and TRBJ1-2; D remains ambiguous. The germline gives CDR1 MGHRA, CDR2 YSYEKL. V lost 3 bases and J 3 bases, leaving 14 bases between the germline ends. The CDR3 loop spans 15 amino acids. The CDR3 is CASSHGPPSDYGYTF. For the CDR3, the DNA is TGCGCCAGCAGCCACGGCCCGCCGAGCGACTATGGCTACACCTTC.

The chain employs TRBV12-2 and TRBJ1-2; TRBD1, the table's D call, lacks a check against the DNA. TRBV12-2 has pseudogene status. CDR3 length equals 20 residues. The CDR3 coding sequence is TGTGCAAGTCGCTTAGTACCCGACCCGGGGTACAGGGGGCGTTGGGATGGCTACACCTTC. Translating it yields CASRLVPDPGYRGRWDGYTF.

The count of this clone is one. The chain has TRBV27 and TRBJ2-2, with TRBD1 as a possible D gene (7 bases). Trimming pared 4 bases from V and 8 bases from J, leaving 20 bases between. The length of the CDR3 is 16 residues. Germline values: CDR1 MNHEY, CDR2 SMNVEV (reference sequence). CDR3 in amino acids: CASSSTGRLTSGELFF. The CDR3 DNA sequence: TGTGCCAGCAGTTCGACAGGGAGGCTTACATCTGGGGAGCTGTTTTTT.

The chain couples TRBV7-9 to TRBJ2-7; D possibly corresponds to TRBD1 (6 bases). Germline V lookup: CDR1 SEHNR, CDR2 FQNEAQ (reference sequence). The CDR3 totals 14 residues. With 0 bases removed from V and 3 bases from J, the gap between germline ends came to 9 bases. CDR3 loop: CASSLAPTGYEQYF. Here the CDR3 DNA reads TGTGCCAGCAGCTTAGCGCCGACAGGCTACGAGCAGTACTTC.

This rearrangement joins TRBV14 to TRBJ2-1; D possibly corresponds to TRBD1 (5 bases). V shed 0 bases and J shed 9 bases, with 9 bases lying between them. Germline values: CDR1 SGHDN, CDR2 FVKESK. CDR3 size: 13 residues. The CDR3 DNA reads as TGTGCCAGCAGCCAAGATTCAGGGTTTGAGCAGTTCTTC. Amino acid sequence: CASSQDSGFEQFF.

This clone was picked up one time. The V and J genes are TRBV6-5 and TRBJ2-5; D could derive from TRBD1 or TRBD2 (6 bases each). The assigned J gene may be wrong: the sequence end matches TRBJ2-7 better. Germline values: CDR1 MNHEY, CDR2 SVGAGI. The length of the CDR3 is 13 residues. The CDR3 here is CASTQGRDYEQYF. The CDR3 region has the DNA TGTGCCAGCACCCAGGGGCGGGACTACGAGCAGTACTTC.